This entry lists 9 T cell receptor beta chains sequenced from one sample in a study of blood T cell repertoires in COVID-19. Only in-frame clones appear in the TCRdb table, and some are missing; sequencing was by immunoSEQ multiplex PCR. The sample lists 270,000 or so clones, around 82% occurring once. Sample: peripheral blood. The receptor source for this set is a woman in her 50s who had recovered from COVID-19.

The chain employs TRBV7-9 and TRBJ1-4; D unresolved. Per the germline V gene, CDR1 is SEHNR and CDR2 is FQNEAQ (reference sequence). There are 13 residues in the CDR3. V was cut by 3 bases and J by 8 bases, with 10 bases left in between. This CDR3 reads CASSFKGEEKLFF. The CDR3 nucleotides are TGTGCCAGCAGCTTTAAAGGAGAGGAAAAACTGTTTTTT.

The CDR3 protein is CASSQVPRGSSGELFF. CDR3 DNA: TGTGCCAGCAGCCAAGTCCCTAGAGGGTCCTCCGGGGAGCTGTTTTTT. This chain links TRBV3-1 (or the pseudogene TRBV3-2) with TRBJ2-2; TRBD2 is a possible D gene (5 bases). Trimming took 1 base from V and 6 from J, leaving 15 bases between them. The CDR3 sequence is 16 residues long. CDR1 is LGHDT and CDR2 is YNNKEL in the germline V gene (reference sequence).

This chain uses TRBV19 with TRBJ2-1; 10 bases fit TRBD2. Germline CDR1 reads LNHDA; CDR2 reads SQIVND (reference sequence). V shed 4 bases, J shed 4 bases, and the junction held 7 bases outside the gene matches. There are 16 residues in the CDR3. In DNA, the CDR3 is TGTGCCAGTAGTAAGACTAGCGGGCCACCTTACAATGAGCAGTTCTTC. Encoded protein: CASSKTSGPPYNEQFF.

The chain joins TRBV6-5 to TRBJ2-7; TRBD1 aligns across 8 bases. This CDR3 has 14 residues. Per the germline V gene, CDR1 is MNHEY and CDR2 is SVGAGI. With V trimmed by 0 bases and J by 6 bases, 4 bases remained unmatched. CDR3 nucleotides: TGTGCCAGCAGTTACTCAACAGGGACAGGCGAGCAGTACTTC. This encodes CASSYSTGTGEQYF.

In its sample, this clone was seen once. CDR3 protein: CASSAGLTSNQPQHF. CDR3 DNA sequence: TGTGCCAGCAGTGCCGGTCTCACTAGCAATCAGCCCCAGCATTTT. The gene calls are TRBV3-1 (or the pseudogene TRBV3-2) and TRBJ1-5; D not certain. V lost 6 bases and J lost 0, with 12 bases in between. Germline V gives CDR1 LGHDT, CDR2 YNNKEL (reference sequence). The CDR3 has 15 residues.

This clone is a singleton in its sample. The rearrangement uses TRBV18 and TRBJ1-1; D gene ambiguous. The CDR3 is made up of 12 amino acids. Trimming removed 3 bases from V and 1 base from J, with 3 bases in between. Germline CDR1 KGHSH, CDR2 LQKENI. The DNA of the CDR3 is TGTGCCAGCTCACCCGGGAACACTGAAGCTTTCTTT. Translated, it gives CASSPGNTEAFF.

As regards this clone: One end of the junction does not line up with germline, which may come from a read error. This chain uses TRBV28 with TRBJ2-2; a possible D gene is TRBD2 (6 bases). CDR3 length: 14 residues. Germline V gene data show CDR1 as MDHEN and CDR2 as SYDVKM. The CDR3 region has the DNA TGTGCCAGCAGCTTATTCGGGGGAAAGGGGGAGCTGTTTTTT. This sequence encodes CASSLFGGKGELFF.

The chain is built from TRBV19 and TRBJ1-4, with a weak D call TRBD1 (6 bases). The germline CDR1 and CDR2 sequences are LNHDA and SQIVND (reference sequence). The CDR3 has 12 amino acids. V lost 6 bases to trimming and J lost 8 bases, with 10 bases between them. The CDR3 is CASRQGPEKLFF. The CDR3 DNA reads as TGTGCCAGTAGACAGGGCCCCGAAAAACTGTTTTTT.

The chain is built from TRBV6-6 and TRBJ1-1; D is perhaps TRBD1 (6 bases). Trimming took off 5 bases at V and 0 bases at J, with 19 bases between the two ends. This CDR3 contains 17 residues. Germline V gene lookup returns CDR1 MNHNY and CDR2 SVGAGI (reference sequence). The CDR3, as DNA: TGTGCCAGCAGTCAAAAGGGGGTCGGGCTCATGAACACTGAAGCTTTCTTT. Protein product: CASSQKGVGLMNTEAFF.